The 8 T cell receptor beta chains below all came from one sample that was sequenced in a study of cytomegalovirus exposure and HLA in healthy donors. Primers: 60 Vbeta forward and 13 Jbeta reverse. Measured with immunoSEQ multiplex PCR; TCRdb has only the in-frame clones, and not every one. The sample has about 54,000 clones; around 82% are singletons. Material: PBMCs. All receptors come from a woman younger than 30 in good health and CMV-seronegative.

CDR3 nucleotide sequence: TGTGCCAGCAGCCCCGCCGGGGGGTACACCGGGGAGCTGTTTTTT. Protein product: CASSPAGGYTGELFF. V usage is TRBV7-7 and J usage is TRBJ2-2, with 7 bases matching TRBD2. After removal of 5 bases from V and 3 bases from J, the junction contained 6 bases not matched to a gene. Per germline, CDR1 SSHAT and CDR2 FNYEAQ (reference sequence). The CDR3 runs 15 residues.

There are a few counts of this clone. The chain has TRBV4-2 and TRBJ1-2; 7 bases are shared with TRBD1. The CDR3 runs 14 residues. V lost 3 bases to trimming and J lost 3 bases; unmatched junction nucleotides: 4. CDR1 is LGHNA, CDR2 YNFKEQ, per germline. The CDR3 DNA reads as TGTGCCAGCAGCCATGCGGGACAGTACTATGGCTACACCTTC. The encoded protein is CASSHAGQYYGYTF.

This chain connects TRBV5-1 to TRBJ1-4; D call uncertain. Trimming removed 0 bases at V and 9 bases at J, with 15 bases between. The CDR3 loop spans 15 amino acids. From germline, CDR1 is SGHRS and CDR2 YFSETQ. CDR3 nucleotides: TGCGCCAGCAGCTTGGCCGAATTCATGGCCCAAAAACTGTTTTTT. Protein: CASSLAEFMAQKLFF.

V usage is TRBV28 and J usage is TRBJ1-6; 8 nucleotides line up with TRBD1. CDR1 is MDHEN, CDR2 SYDVKM, per germline. This CDR3 is built from 16 residues. The ends lost 5 bases at V and 4 bases at J; junction bases unmatched: 7. The CDR3 nucleotides read TGTGCCAGCAGTCAACCGGGACAGGCATATAATTCACCCCTCCACTTT. Translation gives CASSQPGQAYNSPLHF.

This clone was counted only a few times. The chain recombines TRBV28 with TRBJ1-5; D unclear. Looked up from germline, CDR1 is MDHEN and CDR2 is SYDVKM. The CDR3 extends over 17 amino acids. Trimming took 3 bases from V and 7 from J, leaving 22 bases between them. Here the CDR3 DNA reads TGTGCCAGCAGTTTGTCTCCAGACGGACTTAGCTTACAGCCCCAGCATTTT. This translates into CASSLSPDGLSLQPQHF.

J is TRBJ1-2 and V is TRBV15; D unresolved. This CDR3 contains 14 residues. V shed 5 bases and J shed 4 bases, with 14 bases lying between them. Germline CDR1 and CDR2: LNHNV and YYDKDF (reference sequence). This CDR3 is CATSAPEITYGYTF. CDR3 bases: TGTGCCACCAGCGCCCCTGAGATAACCTATGGCTACACCTTC.

As to this clone: The sample has other DNA sequences that encode this CDR3 too. J is TRBJ2-1 and V is TRBV6-4; 14 bases are a match to TRBD2. Germline CDR1 is MRHNA and CDR2 is SNTAGT. The CDR3 spans 16 residues. Trimming at V came to 6 bases and at J to 6 bases, leaving 7 bases not matched to a gene. In DNA form, the CDR3 reads TGTGCCAGCAGCCCCCTCGGGACTAGCGGGAGCAATGAGCAGTTCTTC. It encodes CASSPLGTSGSNEQFF.

This chain links TRBV27 with TRBJ1-4, with D maybe TRBD1 (6 bases). This CDR3 is built from 16 residues. In germline, CDR1 is MNHEY, CDR2 SMNVEV (reference sequence). Between the trimmed V and J ends, which lost 0 bases and 12 bases, there was a span of 20 bases. CDR3 region: CASSLSTGTPPKELFF. The CDR3 DNA follows: TGTGCCAGCAGTTTATCTACCGGGACACCCCCTAAGGAACTGTTTTTT.